Listed below are T cell receptor beta chains from one sample, sequenced in a study of blood T cell repertoires in COVID-19. Clones were sequenced by immunoSEQ multiplex PCR, and TCRdb holds only the in-frame ones, with some missing. The data show 50,000 to 75,000 clones, 78% seen once. Material for sequencing was peripheral blood. The receptors shown here come from a man aged 60 to 75 with COVID-19, enrolled during active disease. CDR3s include the opening cysteine and the closing phenylalanine or tryptophan. The order of the fields is V gene, CDR3 protein.

v_gene: TRBV11-3
CDR3aa: CASSLDFMLAGAHGTGELFF

v_gene: TRBV30
CDR3aa: CAWRVGGVTSTEAFF

v_gene: TRBV10-2
CDR3aa: CASSGESTIYF

v_gene: TRBV7-3
CDR3aa: CASSPRGPTNTGELFF

v_gene: TRBV10-2
CDR3aa: CASSEGWGRQNAYGYTF

v_gene: TRBV6-5
CDR3aa: CASRGGGRDIQYF

v_gene: TRBV5-1
CDR3aa: CASSSTSVSTDTQYF

v_gene: TRBV30
CDR3aa: CAWRGGRETQYF

v_gene: TRBV4-2
CDR3aa: CASSPTSGTLYEQYF

v_gene: TRBV2
CDR3aa: CASSVSRGGNQPQHF